This passage covers 11 T cell receptor beta chains from one sample sequenced in a study of cytomegalovirus exposure and HLA in healthy donors. PCR involved 60 Vbeta and 13 Jbeta primers. Profiling relied on immunoSEQ multiplex PCR, and the TCRdb table lists in-frame clones only, not all of them. Of 95,000 to 110,000 clones detected, 81% appear once; the ten largest clones hold around 2.1%. The sample comprised PBMCs. The receptors stem from a man aged 25 to 40 in good health and CMV-seronegative.

The chain combines TRBV6-1 with TRBJ1-3; 8 nucleotides align to TRBD1. Per the germline V gene, CDR1 is MNHNS and CDR2 is SASEGT. J was trimmed by 4 bases and V by 4 bases; bases with no gene match: 6. The CDR3 spans 15 residues. The CDR3 nucleotides are TGTGCCAGCAGTGGGTCGGACAGGGTAGGAAACACCATATATTTT. Translated, it gives CASSGSDRVGNTIYF.

The rearrangement joins TRBV29-1 to TRBJ1-2, with TRBD1 matching over 8 bases. The CDR3 sequence is 13 residues long. Trimming at V came to 5 bases and at J to 3 bases, leaving 5 bases not matched to a gene. The V gene's germline CDR1 is SQVTM and CDR2 ANQGSEA. DNA for the CDR3: TGCAGCGTTCAGGCAGGGGGCGACTATGGCTACACCTTC. It yields the protein CSVQAGGDYGYTF.

This chain joins TRBV10-1 and TRBJ2-7; 7 bases are shared with TRBD2. The CDR3 has 15 amino acids. The germline V gene has CDR1 WNHNN and CDR2 SYGVQD (reference sequence). V trimming: 5 bases; J trimming: 0 bases; junction bases outside the gene matches: 7. CDR3 sequence: CASSSEAGSSYEQYF. In DNA form, the CDR3 reads TGCGCCAGCAGTAGCGAAGCGGGAAGCTCCTACGAGCAGTACTTC.

This sequence joins TRBV6-5 and TRBJ1-3; 7 nucleotides match TRBD1. The CDR3 has 15 residues. CDR1 is MNHEY and CDR2 is SVGAGI in the germline V gene. V dropped 4 bases and J dropped 3; count of bases not matched to a gene: 6. CDR3 sequence (DNA): TGTGCCAGCAGTTTAATCCAGGGGGGTGGAAACACCATATATTTT. Translated: CASSLIQGGGNTIYF.

The chain's CDR3 is CASSVIPGTEAFF. The CDR3 coding sequence is TGTGCCAGCAGCGTCATACCAGGAACTGAAGCTTTCTTT. The chain links TRBV9 to TRBJ1-1; D is unclear. The germline V and J ends were trimmed by 2 bases and 5 bases, with 10 bases remaining between them. The germline V gene encodes CDR1 SGDLS and CDR2 YYNGEE. CDR3 size: 13 residues.

The chain couples TRBV7-9 to TRBJ1-2; no clear D gene. CDR1 SEHNR and CDR2 FQNEAQ come from the germline V gene (reference sequence). The CDR3 spans 12 residues. Trimming left V 7 bases short and J 6 bases short, with 12 bases between. CDR3 protein: CASTRALDGYTF. CDR3 in DNA: TGTGCCAGCACCCGAGCCTTGGATGGCTACACCTTC. Together with reference TRBV7-9 and TRBJ1-2, the CDR3 gives the full variable domain: DTGVSQNPRHKITKRGQNVTFRCDPISEHNRLYWYRQTLGQGPEFLTYFQNEAQLEKSRLLSDRFSAERPKGSFSTLEIQRTEQGDSAMYLCASTRALDGYTFGSGTRLTVV.

The rearrangement links TRBV29-1 to TRBJ1-1; D remains unclear. Between the trimmed V and J ends, which lost 7 bases and 6 bases, there was a span of 15 bases. Germline V CDR1 and CDR2: SQVTM, ANQGSEA. This CDR3 has 12 amino acids. The CDR3 nucleotides read TGCAGCGCCTCCGGGCCGGGGTCTGAAGCTTTCTTT. Amino acids: CSASGPGSEAFF.

CDR3 sequence: CASSRADRESYGYTF. CDR3 nucleotide sequence: TGTGCCAGCAGCCGAGCCGATAGAGAATCCTATGGCTACACCTTC. The chain recombines TRBV13 with TRBJ1-2; the D is unclear. The CDR3 has 15 residues. The germline V gene encodes CDR1 PRHDT and CDR2 FYEKMQ (reference sequence). V was trimmed by 5 bases and J by 4 bases, leaving 17 bases between them.

In its sample, this clone was seen a few times. The chain joins TRBV28 to TRBJ2-3; D possibly corresponds to TRBD1 (5 bases). Per germline, CDR1 MDHEN and CDR2 SYDVKM. This CDR3 contains 17 residues. Deletions cut 7 bases from V and 0 bases from J, with 20 bases between. The CDR3: CASIPSFGRVSTDTQYF. The CDR3 nucleotides are TGTGCCAGCATCCCAAGCTTCGGCAGGGTTAGCACAGATACGCAGTATTTT.

The rearrangement uses TRBV7-9 and TRBJ2-5; TRBD1 is a possible D gene (6 bases). The V gene's germline CDR1 is SEHNR and CDR2 FQNEAQ (reference sequence). This CDR3 comprises 14 residues. V lost 2 bases and J lost 3, with 10 bases in between. The CDR3 sequence is CASSLNTGKETQYF. Written as DNA, the CDR3 is TGTGCCAGCAGCTTAAATACAGGGAAAGAGACCCAGTACTTC.

The V and J genes are TRBV11-2 and TRBJ2-7; TRBD2 agrees at 8 bases. Germline V gene data show CDR1 as SGHAT and CDR2 as FQNNGV. The CDR3 covers 15 residues. Trimming cost V 5 bases and J 6 bases; bases outside gene matches: 12. The chain's CDR3 is CASSGAGPRGGEQYF. The CDR3 bases are TGTGCCAGCAGCGGGGCCGGGCCCCGGGGGGGCGAGCAGTACTTC.